The clone carrying this T cell receptor beta chain was detected only a few times. TCRdb's table, derived via immunoSEQ multiplex PCR, lists solely in-frame clones and lacks some. The repertoire consists of 300,000 to 400,000 clones, with 87% occurring once and the leading ten covering 7.5% to 10%. The CDR3 consists of 14 residues. Trimming pared 6 bases from V and 0 bases from J, leaving 11 bases between. Germline assignment: CDR1 SNHLY and CDR2 FYNNEI. The sample belongs to a study of blood T cell repertoires in COVID-19. This clonotype was obtained from a man aged 30 to 39 with COVID-19, enrolled during active disease. Sequenced: peripheral blood. V is TRBV2 and J is TRBJ1-2; weak D call: TRBD1 (5 bases). In DNA form, the CDR3 reads TGTGCCAGCAGAATACAGGAATCTAACTATGGCTACACCTTC. Its protein product is CASRIQESNYGYTF.